Below are 8 T cell receptor beta chains sequenced from a single sample in a study of cytomegalovirus exposure and HLA in healthy donors. A multiplex PCR was run with 60 Vbeta primers and 13 Jbeta primers. Method: immunoSEQ multiplex PCR; TCRdb's copy keeps in-frame clones and lacks some. This table has around 64,000 clones, 86% appearing once. Input material: PBMCs. Receptor source: a woman aged 25-40 years in good health and CMV-seronegative.

The chain uses TRBV11-1 and TRBJ2-7; 12 bases agree with TRBD2. This CDR3 has 14 residues. Germline V CDR1 and CDR2: SGHAT, FQDESV (reference sequence). V lost 4 bases, J lost 4 bases, and 2 bases stayed unmatched. The CDR3, as DNA: TGTGCCAGCAGCTCGACTAGCGGGAGTTACGAGCAGTACTTC. Translation gives CASSSTSGSYEQYF.

The chain combines TRBV11-2 with TRBJ2-2; weak D call: TRBD1 (6 bases). This CDR3 spans 15 amino acids. V lost 5 bases, J lost 4 bases, and 14 bases lay in between. The germline CDR1 and CDR2 sequences are SGHAT and FQNNGV. CDR3 DNA sequence: TGTGCCAGCAGCCTAGGGGGTGGGGCCACCGGGGAGCTGTTTTTT. Its protein product is CASSLGGGATGELFF. Supplemented by reference TRBV11-2 and TRBJ2-2, the full variable domain reads EAGVAQSPRYKIIEKRQSVAFWCNPISGHATLYWYQQILGQGPKLLIQFQNNGVVDDSQLPKDRFSAERLKGVDSTLKIQPAKLEDSAVYLCASSLGGGATGELFFGEGSRLTVL.

The chain employs TRBV6-7 and TRBJ2-1, with TRBD2 matching over 11 bases. TRBV6-7 is placed among ORFs of uncertain function. J was trimmed by 6 bases and V by 0 bases; bases with no gene match: 7. This CDR3 has 17 residues. The CDR3 reads CASSYSMGLAVCNEQFF. DNA for the CDR3: TGTGCCAGCAGTTACTCGATGGGACTAGCGGTATGCAATGAGCAGTTCTTC.

The gene calls are TRBV6-1 and TRBJ2-7; D possibly corresponds to TRBD1 (5 bases). The CDR3 totals 14 residues. The germline CDR1 and CDR2 sequences are MNHNS and SASEGT. Trimming took 6 bases from V and 2 from J, leaving 14 bases between them. The CDR3 DNA reads as TGTGCCAGCAGGGAGACAGTACTCCCCTACGAGCAGTACTTC. This sequence encodes CASRETVLPYEQYF.

The chain joins TRBV7-2 to TRBJ1-1, with 8 bases fitting TRBD1. CDR1 SGHTA and CDR2 FQGNSA come from the germline V gene. V trimming: 0 bases; J trimming: 4 bases; junction bases outside the gene matches: 7. The CDR3 sequence is 16 residues long. CDR3 nucleotides: TGTGCCAGCAGCTTAGCTCAGGGGGCGCGTCGCACTGAAGCTTTCTTT. The encoded protein is CASSLAQGARRTEAFF.

The V gene is TRBV5-1, the J gene TRBJ2-1; 8 nucleotides match TRBD1. Germline V gives CDR1 SGHRS, CDR2 YFSETQ. CDR3 length equals 15 residues. V shed 4 bases, J shed 5 bases, and the junction held 8 bases outside the gene matches. CDR3 sequence reads: CASSLGQGPNNEQFF. The CDR3 DNA reads TGCGCCAGCAGCCTCGGACAGGGCCCCAACAATGAGCAGTTCTTC.

V and J are TRBV19 and TRBJ2-1; 8 bases map to TRBD1. The length of the CDR3 is 11 residues. Germline CDR1 is LNHDA and CDR2 is SQIVND (reference sequence). The junction had 7 bases not matched to a gene; V was cut back by 6 bases and J by 15 bases. CDR3 sequence (DNA): TGTGCCAGTAGACACCGGGACAGGTTGTTCTTC. Encoded protein: CASRHRDRLFF.

This chain connects TRBV19 to TRBJ2-7; D is possibly TRBD1 (6 bases). V lost 5 bases, J lost 7 bases, and 18 bases lay in between. The CDR3 runs to 14 residues. CDR1 is LNHDA and CDR2 is SQIVND in the germline V gene (reference sequence). CDR3 coding DNA: TGTGCCAGTAGTCCCGACAGGCCGGCCGGGGAGCAGTACTTC. It translates to CASSPDRPAGEQYF.